These 10 T cell receptor beta chains were all obtained from the same sample, sequenced in a study of blood T cell repertoires in COVID-19. TCRdb's copy holds only in-frame clones and misses some; the assay was immunoSEQ multiplex PCR. The repertoire consists of 500,000 or so clones, with about 85% occurring once and the leading ten covering about 0.7%. The material sequenced was PBMCs or T cells enriched from blood (not recorded which). These receptors all stem from a woman aged 18-29 years who had recovered from COVID-19.

The CDR3 DNA reads TGTGCCAGCTCACCGCAGCAACAGGGTAACACTGAAGCTTTCTTT. Its translation is CASSPQQQGNTEAFF. The chain recombines TRBV18 with TRBJ1-1; the D gene is possibly TRBD1 (6 bases). CDR1 is KGHSH, CDR2 LQKENI, per germline. There are 15 residues in the CDR3. Trimming removed 3 bases at V and 2 bases at J, with 13 bases between.

CDR3 bases: TGTGCCAGCAGTTTAACACGGGATGAAAAACTGTTTTTT. Its protein product is CASSLTRDEKLFF. The chain joins TRBV6-5 to TRBJ1-4; D remains ambiguous. Germline loops: CDR1 MNHEY, CDR2 SVGAGI. This CDR3 is built from 13 residues. Trimming removed 4 bases at V and 6 bases at J, with 9 bases between.

V usage is TRBV19 and J usage is TRBJ1-1; D might be TRBD1 (6 bases). V was pared by 6 bases and J by 4 bases, with 24 bases between. The CDR3 is 17 residues long. Germline values: CDR1 LNHDA, CDR2 SQIVND (reference sequence). Here the CDR3 DNA reads TGTGCCAGTAGCCGCGAATTACAGGGAAGGAGGACCACTGAAGCTTTCTTT. Residues: CASSRELQGRRTTEAFF.

The gene calls are TRBV5-8 and TRBJ2-7, with 8 bases fitting TRBD1. The V segment lost 4 bases and the J segment 1 base; nucleotides outside the gene matches: 7. Germline V gene sequence: CDR1 SGHTS, CDR2 YDEGEE. CDR3 length: 15 residues. CDR3 in amino acids: CASSHRRTGSYEQYF. DNA for the CDR3: TGTGCCAGCAGCCATAGGAGGACAGGGTCCTACGAGCAGTACTTC.

The chain uses TRBV12-5 and TRBJ2-1, with TRBD2 as a possible D gene (7 bases). The V gene lost 6 bases and the J gene lost 10 bases, with 16 bases spanning the gap. The CDR3 totals 13 residues. Germline values: CDR1 LGHNT, CDR2 FRNRAP. The CDR3 coding sequence is TGTGCTAGTGGCGAGGGGGGGGACCTCGAGCAGTTCTTC. It is translated as CASGEGGDLEQFF.

The V gene is TRBV6-5, the J gene TRBJ2-7, with 8 bases identical to TRBD1. CDR3 size: 15 residues. Germline assignment: CDR1 MNHEY and CDR2 SVGAGI. The V segment lost 7 bases and the J segment 4 bases; nucleotides outside the gene matches: 12. CDR3 DNA sequence: TGTGCCAGCATTCCGGATCAGGGGGCTCCATACGAGCAGTACTTC. Its protein is CASIPDQGAPYEQYF.

The chain has TRBV25-1 and TRBJ2-7; D is unresolved. Trimming removed 8 bases at V and 2 bases at J, with 7 bases between. Germline V gene lookup returns CDR1 MGHDK and CDR2 SYGVNS. The CDR3 contains 11 residues. Here the CDR3 DNA reads TGTGCCAGCTCTCAGGCCTACGAGCAGTACTTC. It yields the protein CASSQAYEQYF.

At least ten counts were recorded for this clone. V and J are TRBV2 and TRBJ1-5; 10 bases align to TRBD1. This CDR3 comprises 15 residues. Germline V gives CDR1 SNHLY, CDR2 FYNNEI. The trim removed 5 bases at V and 3 bases at J, leaving 4 bases unmatched. The CDR3 spells CASSRDRGPNQPQHF. The DNA of the CDR3 is TGTGCCAGCAGTAGAGACAGGGGGCCCAATCAGCCCCAGCATTTT. Drawing the rest from reference TRBV2 and TRBJ1-5, the complete variable domain is EPEVTQTPSHQVTQMGQEVILRCVPISNHLYFYWYRQILGQKVEFLVSFYNNEISEKSEIFDDQFSVERPDGSNFTLKIRSTKLEDSAMYFCASSRDRGPNQPQHFGDGTRLSIL.

Worth noting for this clone: The sample has other DNA sequences that encode this CDR3 too. The gene calls are TRBV7-3 and TRBJ2-5, with TRBD1 as a possible D gene (5 bases). The CDR3 runs 13 residues. Germline V gives CDR1 SGHTA, CDR2 FQGTGA. The V and J ends lost 5 bases and 2 bases respectively, with 9 bases between them. CDR3 sequence (DNA): TGTGCCAGCAGCCGCCAGGGACAAGAGACCCAGTACTTC. Translation gives CASSRQGQETQYF.

The chain couples TRBV19 to TRBJ1-3; D gene ambiguous. The CDR3 runs to 15 residues. Trimming removed 3 bases from V and 0 bases from J, with 9 bases in between. The germline gives CDR1 LNHDA, CDR2 SQIVND (reference sequence). CDR3 amino acids: CASSIPLNSGNTIYF. Written as DNA, the CDR3 is TGTGCCAGTAGTATTCCCTTAAACTCTGGAAACACCATATATTTT.